Listed here is a single TCR beta chain. As yet, its antigen is unknown. Germline V gene sequence: CDR1 MNHNY, CDR2 SVGAGI (reference sequence). This CDR3 region has 16 residues. V lost 6 bases to trimming and J lost 6 bases; unmatched junction nucleotides: 10. The data were obtained in a study of OX40 agonist ivuxolimab in advanced cancers. Regarding the study as a whole: Expanded clones tended on average to be more numerous among CD8+ T cells than CD4+.

Assay used: immunoSEQ multiplex PCR; TCRdb lists only in-frame clones, some missing. The sample consists of around 70,000 clones, approximately 85% of them appearing once. The source is an adult with an advanced solid tumor such as melanoma, head and neck, liver or kidney cancer. The sample in question was CD4+ or CD8+ T cells sorted from blood, obtained in a trial of the OX40 agonist ivuxolimab. The gene calls are TRBV6-6 and TRBJ2-3, with 12 bases fitting TRBD2. The chain's CDR3 is CASSQPSGGARDTQYF. The CDR3 bases are TGTGCCAGCAGCCAACCTAGCGGGGGGGCCCGCGATACGCAGTATTTT.